What follows are 5 T cell receptor beta chains derived from one specimen sequenced in a study of tumor-infiltrating lymphocytes in primary liver carcinoma. The source material, roughly 18-30 mg of unsorted bulk tissue, was used to co-extract RNA and DNA. Using a constant-region primer together with ProtoScript II reverse transcriptase, TCR beta cDNA was made from 500 to 650 ng of total RNA. Sequencing libraries for TCR beta derived from three nested multiplex PCR rounds that used slightly modified ARM-PCR. TRBV1-TRBV30 forward primers paired with a C-beta reverse primer drove the first two PCR rounds, roughly 9 cycles each. TCRdb reprocessed the multiplex PCR reads via MiXCR and lists one record per CDR3 protein. The sample gives approximately 100,000 distinct CDR3 sequences, around 71% of which show up once; 9.5% to 15% is in the top ten. The sequenced sample consisted of liver tumor tissue from sampling region 2. Subset of the sample: tumor region T2, inferior pole. The receptors shown here come from a woman aged 60-75 years with primary liver carcinoma and hepatitis B virus infection.

This clonotype was picked up many times. V usage is TRBV12-3 or TRBV12-4 and J usage is TRBJ1-6; D remains ambiguous. CDR3 length: 13 residues. Trimming cost V 1 base and J 11 bases, with 9 bases left between them. CDR3 region: CASSLELMAPLHF. CDR3 coding DNA: TGTGCCAGCAGTTTAGAGCTCATGGCACCCCTCCACTTT.

By sample fraction, this clonotype is medium-sized (0.01 to 0.1%). The chain links TRBV11-2 to TRBJ2-2; TRBD1 might be the D (6 bases). Trimming took off 2 bases at V and 1 base at J, with 14 bases between the two ends. The CDR3 length is 17 residues. Per the germline V gene, CDR1 is SGHAT and CDR2 is FQNNGV. CDR3 DNA sequence: TGTGCCAGCAGCTTACGGGTGACAGGCTTGAACACCGGGGAGCTGTTTTTT. It translates to CASSLRVTGLNTGELFF. Together with reference TRBV11-2 and TRBJ2-2, the CDR3 gives the full variable domain: EAGVAQSPRYKIIEKRQSVAFWCNPISGHATLYWYQQILGQGPKLLIQFQNNGVVDDSQLPKDRFSAERLKGVDSTLKIQPAKLEDSAVYLCASSLRVTGLNTGELFFGEGSRLTVL.

Turning to this clonotype: At one end the junction does not follow the germline gene, possibly because of a read error. The chain uses TRBV5-1 and TRBJ2-1; 10 nucleotides align to TRBD2. Germline loops: CDR1 SGHRS, CDR2 YFSETQ. The CDR3 sequence is 19 residues long. Here the CDR3 reads CASRLSVAGGRSVYNEQFF. Written as DNA, the CDR3 is TGCGCCAGCAGATTGTCAGTAGCGGGAGGCAGGTCCGTCTACAATGAACAGTTCTTC.

Worth noting for this clonotype: A much larger clone is a single base away; this may be a read error. The gene calls are TRBV12-3 or TRBV12-4 and TRBJ2-5; D may be TRBD2 (6 bases). The CDR3 contains 13 residues. V was pared by 10 bases and J by 2 bases, with 14 bases between. The CDR3 region is CANGNLAQETQYF. DNA of the CDR3: TGTGCCAACGGGAATCTAGCGCAAGAGACCCAGTACTTC.

Concerning this clonotype: Lacking the conserved final phenylalanine or tryptophan, this CDR3 likely reflects a read error. The rearrangement uses TRBV11-2 and TRBJ2-7, with D tentatively TRBD2 (6 bases). Per germline, CDR1 SGHAT and CDR2 FQNNGV. CDR3 length: 14 residues. Deletions cut 5 bases from V and 6 bases from J, with 17 bases between. In DNA, the CDR3 is TGTGCCAGCAGCCCACGCGGGACGGGTGTCGAGCAGTACTAC. Its translation is CASSPRGTGVEQYY.